Below are 32 T cell receptor beta chains sequenced from a single sample in a study of T-cell memory formation after mild COVID-19. TCRdb re-called the 5' RACE reads with MiXCR, one entry per CDR3 protein. Of 350,000 or so distinct CDR3 sequences in the sample, around a fifth were seen once. The sample was PBMCs or a T cell subset sorted from them (not recorded which). Receptor source: a man younger than 35 who had mild COVID-19 (a few samples of this study predate the infection). Cell type and time point are not known.

Ten or more counts support this clonotype. The chain combines TRBV20-1 with TRBJ2-1; perhaps D is TRBD1 or TRBD2 (6 bases each). CDR1 is DFQATT, CDR2 SNEGSKA, per germline (reference sequence). Trimming cost V 8 bases and J 7 bases, with 12 bases left between them. The CDR3 spans 11 residues. The CDR3 sequence: CSTGGVNEQFF. For the CDR3, the DNA is TGCAGTACCGGGGGCGTTAATGAGCAGTTCTTC.

In this sample, this clonotype turned up a few times. The J gene is TRBJ2-1, the V gene TRBV10-3; weak D call: TRBD2 (6 bases). The CDR3 contains 15 residues. The germline V gene has CDR1 ENHRY and CDR2 SYGVKD. V was cut by 2 bases and J by 7 bases, with 15 bases left in between. CDR3 sequence: CAISEGGTPANEQFF. CDR3 nucleotides: TGTGCCATCAGTGAGGGCGGGACCCCCGCGAATGAGCAGTTCTTC.

This clonotype was found a few times. The rearrangement joins TRBV2 to TRBJ1-1; D is undetermined. The germline gives CDR1 SNHLY, CDR2 FYNNEI. V was pared by 2 bases and J by 0 bases, with 4 bases between. The CDR3 is 13 amino acids. The CDR3 loop is CASSEHLNTEAFF. The CDR3 coding sequence is TGTGCCAGCAGTGAACATCTGAACACTGAAGCTTTCTTT.

The chain employs TRBV24-1 and TRBJ1-5; 8 bases are shared with TRBD1. The CDR3 covers 15 residues. The V gene's germline CDR1 is KGHDR and CDR2 SFDVKD. V dropped 6 bases and J dropped 3; count of bases not matched to a gene: 6. CDR3 protein: CATSLGRGPNQPQHF. The CDR3 DNA reads TGTGCCACCAGTTTGGGCAGGGGGCCCAATCAGCCCCAGCATTTT.

V and J are TRBV6-2 or TRBV6-3 and TRBJ1-2, with D maybe TRBD1 (5 bases). Between the trimmed V and J ends, which lost 5 bases and 6 bases, there was a span of 16 bases. Germline lookup yields CDR1 MNHEY and CDR2 SVGEGT. The CDR3 sequence is 14 residues long. DNA of the CDR3: TGTGCCAGCAGTGACACAGGCTTCCGAGATGGCTACACCTTC. Its protein is CASSDTGFRDGYTF.

J is TRBJ1-1 and V is TRBV7-2; no clear D gene. This CDR3 spans 13 amino acids. Germline V gene sequence: CDR1 SGHTA, CDR2 FQGNSA. V was clipped by 3 bases and J by 4 bases, with 9 bases between them. The CDR3 loop reads CASSFQLATEAFF. CDR3 in DNA: TGTGCCAGCAGCTTTCAGTTGGCCACTGAAGCTTTCTTT.

This clonotype was recorded at least ten times. The rearrangement links TRBV12-3 or TRBV12-4 to TRBJ2-5, with 10 positions matching TRBD2. This CDR3 region has 16 residues. J lost 2 bases, V lost 3 bases, and 6 bases had no gene match. The DNA for the CDR3 is TGTGCCAGCAGTTTCGGGCTAGCGGGGGTTCAAGAGACCCAGTACTTC. Translated, it gives CASSFGLAGVQETQYF.

This clonotype has only a few counts. This chain connects TRBV28 to TRBJ1-2; D possibly corresponds to TRBD1 (6 bases). The CDR3 extends over 12 amino acids. Germline V gene data show CDR1 as MDHEN and CDR2 as SYDVKM. Trimming took 5 bases from V and 12 from J, leaving 16 bases between them. DNA for the CDR3: TGTGCCAGCAGTCAAACAGGGAGTATCGACACCTTC. It is translated as CASSQTGSIDTF.

The chain employs TRBV7-9 and TRBJ2-5; 9 bases are shared with TRBD1. The CDR3 sequence is 15 residues long. Trimming cost V 5 bases and J 5 bases; bases outside gene matches: 9. Germline V gene sequence: CDR1 SEHNR, CDR2 FQNEAQ (reference sequence). The CDR3 sequence is CASSPEDRGRETQYF. CDR3 sequence (DNA): TGTGCCAGCAGCCCAGAGGACAGGGGAAGGGAGACCCAGTACTTC.

This chain links TRBV20-1 with TRBJ1-4; D possibly corresponds to TRBD1 (5 bases). Germline loops: CDR1 DFQATT, CDR2 SNEGSKA (reference sequence). V lost 6 bases and J lost 9, with 17 bases in between. The CDR3 has 13 amino acids. The CDR3 DNA sequence: TGCAGTGCCTCGGAGGGGAGGGATAAAAAACTGTTTTTT. It codes for CSASEGRDKKLFF.

This clonotype was found many times. The chain carries TRBV29-1 and TRBJ2-4; D might be TRBD1 or TRBD2, each matching 5 bases. This CDR3 is 13 amino acids long. CDR1 is SQVTM and CDR2 is ANQGSEA in the germline V gene. Trimming cost V 8 bases and J 9 bases, with 20 bases left between them. Here the CDR3 reads CSFRGTGAGIQYF. The CDR3 DNA follows: TGCAGCTTTAGAGGGACCGGGGCCGGCATTCAGTACTTC.

V is TRBV6-2 or TRBV6-3 and J is TRBJ1-1, with a possible D match to TRBD1 (5 bases). The CDR3 loop spans 15 amino acids. V was shortened by 3 bases and J by 4 bases, with 15 bases between the two germline ends. Per the germline V gene, CDR1 is MNHEY and CDR2 is SVGEGT. CDR3 DNA sequence: TGTGCCAGCAGTTATGTCCGGCAGGGAGGCACTGAAGCTTTCTTT. Translating it yields CASSYVRQGGTEAFF.

This chain connects TRBV12-3 or TRBV12-4 to TRBJ2-3; 9 bases line up with TRBD2. The CDR3 covers 14 residues. With V trimmed by 10 bases and J by 6 bases, 11 bases remained unmatched. The DNA for the CDR3 is TGTGCCACCCACCGCGGGGGGGCCTGGGATACGCAGTATTTT. This translates into CATHRGGAWDTQYF.

In this sample, this clonotype turned up a few times. The genes are TRBV5-1 and TRBJ1-5; TRBD1 matches 7 bases. CDR1 is SGHRS, CDR2 YFSETQ, per germline. The CDR3 is 15 residues long. Unmatched junction bases numbered 6, after V lost 0 bases and J lost 6 bases. The CDR3 sequence: CASSLAGTATQPQHF. The CDR3 DNA reads as TGCGCCAGCAGCTTGGCTGGGACAGCAACTCAGCCCCAGCATTTT.

This clonotype has more than one count but fewer than ten. The chain uses TRBV7-8 and TRBJ1-3; 10 nucleotides match TRBD1. V trimming: 7 bases; J trimming: 3 bases; junction bases outside the gene matches: 9. Germline lookup yields CDR1 SGHVS and CDR2 FQNEAQ. The CDR3 has 16 residues. CDR3 region: CASTIRGQGLGNTIYF. The DNA for the CDR3 is TGTGCCAGCACTATTAGGGGACAGGGGCTTGGAAACACCATATATTTT. Looking up the rest from reference TRBV7-8 and TRBJ1-3 gives the full variable domain: GAGVSQSPRYKVAKRGQDVALRCDPISGHVSLFWYQQALGQGPEFLTYFQNEAQLDKSGLPSDRFFAERPEGSVSTLKIQRTQQEDSAVYLCASTIRGQGLGNTIYFGEGSWLTVV.

The rearrangement links TRBV7-9 to TRBJ1-2; D uncertain. The germline V and J ends were trimmed by 1 base and 3 bases, with 6 bases remaining between them. Germline CDR1 reads SEHNR; CDR2 reads FQNEAQ (reference sequence). The CDR3 runs to 13 residues. CDR3: CASSLGRYYGYTF. The CDR3 DNA is TGTGCCAGCAGCTTAGGCAGGTACTATGGCTACACCTTC.

V and J are TRBV4-3 and TRBJ2-7; tentative D call: TRBD2 (7 bases). Germline CDR1 reads LGHNA; CDR2 reads YSLEER. The CDR3 spans 15 residues. V gave up 5 bases and J gave up 3 bases, with 17 bases separating them. The CDR3 region is CASSYDRTRFYEQYF. DNA for the CDR3: TGCGCCAGCAGCTATGACAGGACTAGATTCTACGAGCAGTACTTC.

The chain employs TRBV20-1 and TRBJ2-5; D not certain. The CDR3 loop spans 13 amino acids. V was shortened by 5 bases and J by 2 bases, with 12 bases between the two germline ends. CDR1 is DFQATT and CDR2 is SNEGSKA in the germline V gene (reference sequence). CDR3 protein: CSALKPWQETQYF. The CDR3 DNA reads as TGCAGTGCTCTTAAGCCGTGGCAAGAGACCCAGTACTTC.

The rearrangement uses TRBV11-2 and TRBJ2-7, with D possibly called TRBD1 or TRBD2 (5 bases each). Germline lookup yields CDR1 SGHAT and CDR2 FQNNGV. This CDR3 has 14 amino acids. Deletions cut 7 bases from V and 2 bases from J, with 15 bases between. CDR3 in amino acids: CASIDTGTPYEQYF. The CDR3 DNA follows: TGTGCCAGCATAGATACCGGGACCCCCTACGAGCAGTACTTC.

The CDR3 spells CASSPSGGPTTDTQYF. CDR3 coding DNA: TGCGCCAGCAGCCCCAGCGGGGGACCAACCACAGATACGCAGTATTTT. V usage is TRBV5-1 and J usage is TRBJ2-3, with 8 bases identical to TRBD2. V lost 4 bases, J lost 2 bases, and 9 bases stayed unmatched. Germline values: CDR1 SGHRS, CDR2 YFSETQ. This CDR3 has 16 amino acids.

The chain joins TRBV5-1 to TRBJ2-1; 9 nucleotides align to TRBD2. After removal of 7 bases from V and 7 bases from J, the junction contained 15 bases not matched to a gene. This CDR3 is 16 amino acids long. CDR1 is SGHRS and CDR2 is YFSETQ in the germline V gene. The DNA of the CDR3 is TGCGCCAGCGCGCGGTCTAGGCGGGGGGGTGAAAATGAGCAGTTCTTC. Translation gives CASARSRRGGENEQFF.

The V call is TRBV6-1, the J call TRBJ1-1; D is possibly TRBD1 (5 bases). This CDR3 comprises 14 residues. CDR1 is MNHNS and CDR2 is SASEGT in the germline V gene. Trimming stripped 9 bases from V and 3 bases from J, with 17 bases between. For the CDR3, the DNA is TGTGCCAGTTTCCCTAGGGGTACGGACACTGAAGCTTTCTTT. Translated: CASFPRGTDTEAFF.

CDR3 sequence (DNA): TGTGCCACCAGTGATCTCACAGGGAGTCAAGAGACCCAGTACTTC. Amino acid sequence: CATSDLTGSQETQYF. The chain uses TRBV24-1 and TRBJ2-5; D perhaps matches TRBD1 (6 bases). The CDR3 extends over 15 amino acids. V was cut by 3 bases and J by 2 bases, with 12 bases left in between. CDR1 and CDR2 from the germline V gene are KGHDR and SFDVKD.

The chain is built from TRBV5-1 and TRBJ2-5; D is unresolved. The CDR3 has 15 amino acids. The V end was cut by 0 bases, the J end by 4 bases, with 13 bases between. Germline V CDR1 and CDR2: SGHRS, YFSETQ. The CDR3: CASSLAYGCTETQYF. The CDR3 DNA is TGCGCCAGCAGCTTGGCCTACGGGTGCACAGAGACCCAGTACTTC. The complete variable domain, with remaining parts taken from reference TRBV5-1 and TRBJ2-5, reads KAGVTQTPRYLIKTRGQQVTLSCSPISGHRSVSWYQQTPGQGLQFLFEYFSETQRNKGNFPGRFSGRQFSNSRSEMNVSTLELGDSALYLCASSLAYGCTETQYFGPGTRLLVL.

The V and J genes are TRBV11-2 and TRBJ1-4; D unresolved. V lost 4 bases and J lost 8, with 11 bases in between. Per germline, CDR1 SGHAT and CDR2 FQNNGV. The CDR3 has 13 amino acids. The CDR3 reads CASSYFRVEKLFF. For the CDR3, the DNA is TGTGCCAGCAGCTACTTCCGGGTCGAAAAACTGTTTTTT. Full variable domain (rest looked up from reference TRBV11-2 and TRBJ1-4): EAGVAQSPRYKIIEKRQSVAFWCNPISGHATLYWYQQILGQGPKLLIQFQNNGVVDDSQLPKDRFSAERLKGVDSTLKIQPAKLEDSAVYLCASSYFRVEKLFFGSGTQLSVL.

This clonotype has only a few counts. No DNA is shown, since the ends of the CDR3 on it are uncertain; the CDR3 is the one TCRdb lists. The J gene is TRBJ2-5, the V gene TRBV7-9; the table assigns TRBD1, which was not confirmed against the DNA. The CDR3 extends over 14 residues, inclusive of both ends. The germline V gene encodes CDR1 SEHNR and CDR2 FQNEAQ (reference sequence). CDR3 in amino acids: CASSSSTGEETQYF.

In this sample, this clonotype turned up a few times. The rearrangement links TRBV7-2 to TRBJ1-2; D not certain. V lost 3 bases to trimming and J lost 0 bases, with 17 bases between them. There are 17 residues in the CDR3. The germline gives CDR1 SGHTA, CDR2 FQGNSA. The CDR3 region has the DNA TGTGCCAGCAGCTTCACTATGGTCAGAGACCCTAACTATGGCTACACCTTC. Translating it yields CASSFTMVRDPNYGYTF.

This clonotype appeared a few times. The DNA of the CDR3 is TGTGCCAGCAGAGCCACCCCCGGGGAGGCGGATTCACCCCTCCACTTT. The encoded protein is CASRATPGEADSPLHF. The rearrangement joins TRBV9 to TRBJ1-6; no clear D. Germline V CDR1 and CDR2: SGDLS, YYNGEE. The CDR3 has 16 amino acids. Trimming stripped 5 bases from V and 8 bases from J, with 20 bases between.

Ten or more counts support this clonotype. V and J are TRBV20-1 and TRBJ1-2; D is ambiguous. Trimming removed 1 base from V and 12 bases from J, with 12 bases in between. The V gene's germline CDR1 is DFQATT and CDR2 SNEGSKA (reference sequence). CDR3 length equals 11 residues. The CDR3 nucleotides are TGCAGTGCTAGAGCGCAGCGCGGGAACACCTTC. Translating gives CSARAQRGNTF.

This clonotype was seen more than once but under ten times. V and J are TRBV24-1 and TRBJ2-1, with 8 bases lining up with TRBD2. Germline V lookup: CDR1 KGHDR, CDR2 SFDVKD. This CDR3 is built from 15 residues. V shed 3 bases, J shed 8 bases, and the junction held 8 bases outside the gene matches. CDR3 residues: CATSDRGTRVDEQFF. The CDR3 coding sequence is TGTGCCACCAGTGATCGAGGGACTAGGGTAGATGAGCAGTTCTTC.

Here the CDR3 reads CASSLAVSCYNEQFF. The CDR3 DNA sequence: TGCGCCAGCAGCTTGGCGGTGAGCTGCTACAATGAGCAGTTCTTC. This chain joins TRBV5-1 and TRBJ2-1; D remains ambiguous. Trimming removed 0 bases from V and 3 bases from J, with 10 bases in between. Looked up from germline, CDR1 is SGHRS and CDR2 is YFSETQ. This CDR3 is built from 15 residues.

This chain links TRBV25-1 with TRBJ2-7; 8 nucleotides align to TRBD1. There are 16 residues in the CDR3. CDR1 is MGHDK, CDR2 SYGVNS, per germline. After removal of 3 bases from V and 0 bases from J, the junction contained 7 bases not matched to a gene. The CDR3 loop is CASSDPTGAFSYEQYF. The DNA for the CDR3 is TGTGCCAGCAGTGACCCGACAGGGGCTTTCTCCTACGAGCAGTACTTC.